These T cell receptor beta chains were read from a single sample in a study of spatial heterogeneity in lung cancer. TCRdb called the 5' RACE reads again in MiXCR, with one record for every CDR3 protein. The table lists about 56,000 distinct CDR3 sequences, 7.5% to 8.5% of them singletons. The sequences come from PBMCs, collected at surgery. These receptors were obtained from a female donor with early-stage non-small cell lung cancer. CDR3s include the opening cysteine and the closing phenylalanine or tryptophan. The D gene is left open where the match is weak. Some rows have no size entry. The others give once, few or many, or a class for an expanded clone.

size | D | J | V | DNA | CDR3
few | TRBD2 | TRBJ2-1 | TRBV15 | TGTGCCACCAGCAGAGACTGGGCTAGCGGGAGTAGGTACAATGAGCAGTTCTTC | CATSRDWASGSRYNEQFF
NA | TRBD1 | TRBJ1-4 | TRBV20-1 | TGCAGTGCTATCCCGGGACAGGGAAGTGAAAAACTGTTTTTT | CSAIPGQGSEKLFF
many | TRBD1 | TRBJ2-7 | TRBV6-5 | TGTGCCAGCAGACCGGACAGGGGGCTACAGTACTTC | CASRPDRGLQYF
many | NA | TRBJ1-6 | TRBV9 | TGTGCCAGCAGTGACCGGGACATAGGAGGCTCACCCCTCCACTTT | CASSDRDIGGSPLHF
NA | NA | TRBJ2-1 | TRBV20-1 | TGCAGTGCTAGAGAAGCCCTAGGACTATACAATGAGCAGTTCTTC | CSAREALGLYNEQFF
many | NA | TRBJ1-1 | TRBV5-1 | TGCGCCAGCAGCTTGGTCGACACTGAAGCTTTCTTT | CASSLVDTEAFF
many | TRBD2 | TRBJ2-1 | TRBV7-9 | TGTGCCAGCAGCTTAGGTAGCGGGAATGAGCAGTTCTTC | CASSLGSGNEQFF
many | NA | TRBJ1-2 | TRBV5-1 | TGCGCCAGCAGCCCGAGGGGATCAGGGACTAACTATGGCTACACCTTC | CASSPRGSGTNYGYTF
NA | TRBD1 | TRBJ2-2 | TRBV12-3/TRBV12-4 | TGTGCCAGCAGTTTAACAGGGGGCTTCACCGGGGAGCTGTTTTTT | CASSLTGGFTGELFF
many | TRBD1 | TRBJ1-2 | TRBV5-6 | TGTGCCAGCAGCTTCCGGGACAGACCCTATGGCTACACCTTC | CASSFRDRPYGYTF
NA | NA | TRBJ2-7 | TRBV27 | TGTGTTTCCTGCCCCGGGACGTCCTACGAGCAGTACTTC | CVSCPGTSYEQYF
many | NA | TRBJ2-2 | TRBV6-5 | TGTGCCAGCAGCTTAGCAGACGCGAACACCGGGGAGCTGTTTTTT | CASSLADANTGELFF
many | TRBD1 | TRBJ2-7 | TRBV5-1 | TGCGCCAGCACCGACCCAGGGGGCGCCTACGAGCAGTACTTC | CASTDPGGAYEQYF
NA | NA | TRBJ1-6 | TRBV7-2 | TGTGCCAGCAGCTTACCCAATTCACCCCTCCACTTT | CASSLPNSPLHF
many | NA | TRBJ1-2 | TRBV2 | TGTGCCAGCAGTGATCAGACTTCCAACTATGGCTACACCTTC | CASSDQTSNYGYTF
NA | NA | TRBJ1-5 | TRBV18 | TGTGCCAGCTCACCAAATCCATATAGCAATCAGCCCCAGCATTTT | CASSPNPYSNQPQHF
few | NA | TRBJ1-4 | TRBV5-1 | TGCGCCAGCAGCTTTTGGGGAAGGGATGAAAAACTGTTTTTT | CASSFWGRDEKLFF
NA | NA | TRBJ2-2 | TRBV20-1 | TGCAGTGCTAGAGGACTAGGCGTAGGTAACACCGGGGAGCTGTTTTTT | CSARGLGVGNTGELFF
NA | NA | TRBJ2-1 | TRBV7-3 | TGTGCCAGCAGCCGAGACGGACACCCCTACAATGAGCAGTTCTTC | CASSRDGHPYNEQFF